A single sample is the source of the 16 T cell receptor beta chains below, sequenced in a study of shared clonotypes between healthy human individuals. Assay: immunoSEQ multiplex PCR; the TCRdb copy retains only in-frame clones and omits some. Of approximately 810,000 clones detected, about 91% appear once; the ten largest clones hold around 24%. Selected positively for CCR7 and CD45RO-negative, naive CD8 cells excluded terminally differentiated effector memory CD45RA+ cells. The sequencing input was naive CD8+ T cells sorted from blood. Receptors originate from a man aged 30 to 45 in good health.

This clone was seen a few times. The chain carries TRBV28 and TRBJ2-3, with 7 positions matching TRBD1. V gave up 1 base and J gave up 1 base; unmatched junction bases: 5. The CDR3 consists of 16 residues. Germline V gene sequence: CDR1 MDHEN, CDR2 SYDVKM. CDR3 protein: CASSLSTGAGTDTQYF. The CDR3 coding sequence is TGTGCCAGCAGTTTATCTACAGGGGCGGGCACAGATACGCAGTATTTT.

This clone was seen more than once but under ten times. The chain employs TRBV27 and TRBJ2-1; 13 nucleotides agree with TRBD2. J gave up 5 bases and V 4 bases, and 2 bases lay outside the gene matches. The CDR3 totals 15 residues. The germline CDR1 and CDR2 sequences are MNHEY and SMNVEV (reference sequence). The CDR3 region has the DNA TGTGCCAGCAGTTGGGGACTAGCGGGGAACAATGAGCAGTTCTTC. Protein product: CASSWGLAGNNEQFF.

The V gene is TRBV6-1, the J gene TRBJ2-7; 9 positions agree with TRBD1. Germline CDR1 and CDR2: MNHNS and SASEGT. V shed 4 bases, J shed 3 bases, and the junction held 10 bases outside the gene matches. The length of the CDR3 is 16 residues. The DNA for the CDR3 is TGTGCCAGCAGTGTTATTTTGGGGACAGGGATCTACGAGCAGTACTTC. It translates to CASSVILGTGIYEQYF.

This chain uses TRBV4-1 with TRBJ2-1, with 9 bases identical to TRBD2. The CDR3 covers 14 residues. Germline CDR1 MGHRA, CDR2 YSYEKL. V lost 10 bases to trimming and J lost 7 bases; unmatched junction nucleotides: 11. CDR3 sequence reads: CATRDRREGNEQFF. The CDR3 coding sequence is TGCGCCACTCGAGACAGGCGGGAGGGAAATGAGCAGTTCTTC.

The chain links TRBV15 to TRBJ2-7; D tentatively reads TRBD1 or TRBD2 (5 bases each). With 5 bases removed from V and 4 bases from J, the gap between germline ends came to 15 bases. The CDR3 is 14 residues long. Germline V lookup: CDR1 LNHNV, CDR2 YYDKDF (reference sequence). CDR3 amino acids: CATSVGTGIYEQYF. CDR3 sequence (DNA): TGTGCCACCAGCGTGGGGACCGGAATTTACGAGCAGTACTTC.

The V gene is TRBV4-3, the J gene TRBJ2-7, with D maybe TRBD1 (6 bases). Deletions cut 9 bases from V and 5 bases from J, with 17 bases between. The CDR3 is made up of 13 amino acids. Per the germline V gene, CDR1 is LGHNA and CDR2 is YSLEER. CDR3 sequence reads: CASGDIGSHEQYF. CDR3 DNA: TGCGCCAGTGGGGACATCGGTAGCCACGAGCAGTACTTC.

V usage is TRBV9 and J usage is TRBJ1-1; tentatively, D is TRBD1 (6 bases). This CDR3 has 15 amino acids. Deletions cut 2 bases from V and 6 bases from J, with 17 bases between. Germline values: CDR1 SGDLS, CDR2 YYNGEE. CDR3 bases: TGTGCCAGCAGCGTTATCGGGGGCCGGATCGCTGAAGCTTTCTTT. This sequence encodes CASSVIGGRIAEAFF.

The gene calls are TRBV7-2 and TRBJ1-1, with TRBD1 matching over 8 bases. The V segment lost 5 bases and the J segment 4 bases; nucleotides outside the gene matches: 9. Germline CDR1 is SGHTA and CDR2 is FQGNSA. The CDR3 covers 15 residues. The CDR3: CASSPGRTGRTEAFF. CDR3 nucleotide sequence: TGTGCCAGCAGCCCAGGCCGGACAGGGCGCACTGAAGCTTTCTTT. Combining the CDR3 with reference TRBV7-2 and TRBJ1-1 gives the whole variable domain GAGVSQSPSNKVTEKGKDVELRCDPISGHTALYWYRQSLGQGLEFLIYFQGNSAPDKSGLPSDRFSAERTGGSVSTLTIQRTQQEDSAVYLCASSPGRTGRTEAFFGQGTRLTVV.

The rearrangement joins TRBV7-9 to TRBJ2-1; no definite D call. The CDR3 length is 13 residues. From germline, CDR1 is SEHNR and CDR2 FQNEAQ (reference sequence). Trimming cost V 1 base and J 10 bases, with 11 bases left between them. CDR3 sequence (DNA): TGTGCCAGCAGCTTAGGATCGACGGAGGAGCAGTTCTTC. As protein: CASSLGSTEEQFF. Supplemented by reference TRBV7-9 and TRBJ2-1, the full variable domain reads DTGVSQNPRHKITKRGQNVTFRCDPISEHNRLYWYRQTLGQGPEFLTYFQNEAQLEKSRLLSDRFSAERPKGSFSTLEIQRTEQGDSAMYLCASSLGSTEEQFFGPGTRLTVL.

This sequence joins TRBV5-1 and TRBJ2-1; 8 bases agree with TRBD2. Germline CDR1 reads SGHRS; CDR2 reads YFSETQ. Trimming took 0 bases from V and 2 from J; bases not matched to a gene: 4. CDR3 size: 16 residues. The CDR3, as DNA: TGCGCCAGCAGCTTGGAGAGCGGGAGTGCCTACAATGAGCAGTTCTTC. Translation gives CASSLESGSAYNEQFF.

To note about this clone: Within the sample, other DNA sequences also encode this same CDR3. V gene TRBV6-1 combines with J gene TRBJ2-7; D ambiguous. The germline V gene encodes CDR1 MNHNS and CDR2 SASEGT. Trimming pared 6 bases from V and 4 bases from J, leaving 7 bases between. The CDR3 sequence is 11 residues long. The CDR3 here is CASSGPYEQYF. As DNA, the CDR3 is TGTGCCAGCAGCGGACCTTACGAGCAGTACTTC.

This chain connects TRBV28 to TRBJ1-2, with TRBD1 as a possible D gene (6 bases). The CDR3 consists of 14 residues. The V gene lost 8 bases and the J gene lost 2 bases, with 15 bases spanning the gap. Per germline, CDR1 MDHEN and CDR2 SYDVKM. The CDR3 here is CASVQGLINYGYTF. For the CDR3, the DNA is TGTGCCAGCGTACAGGGTTTAATCAACTATGGCTACACCTTC.

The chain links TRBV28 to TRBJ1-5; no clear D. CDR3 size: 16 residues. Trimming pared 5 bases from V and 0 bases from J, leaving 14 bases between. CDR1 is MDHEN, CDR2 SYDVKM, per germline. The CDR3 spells CASSLVLGNSNQPQHF. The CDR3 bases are TGTGCCAGCAGTCTCGTTCTGGGGAATAGCAATCAGCCCCAGCATTTT. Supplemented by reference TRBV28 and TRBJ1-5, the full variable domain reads DVKVTQSSRYLVKRTGEKVFLECVQDMDHENMFWYRQDPGLGLRLIYFSYDVKMKEKGDIPEGYSVSREKKERFSLILESASTNQTSMYLCASSLVLGNSNQPQHFGDGTRLSIL.

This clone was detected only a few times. In DNA, the CDR3 is TGTGCCAGCAGCTCTCCGGACAGGGCGGGCTATGGCTACACCTTC. Translated, it gives CASSSPDRAGYGYTF. The rearrangement uses TRBV5-4 and TRBJ1-2; 8 bases are shared with TRBD1. V was pared by 3 bases and J by 4 bases, with 8 bases of the junction left unmatched. The CDR3 is made up of 15 amino acids. From germline, CDR1 is SGHNT and CDR2 YYREEE (reference sequence).

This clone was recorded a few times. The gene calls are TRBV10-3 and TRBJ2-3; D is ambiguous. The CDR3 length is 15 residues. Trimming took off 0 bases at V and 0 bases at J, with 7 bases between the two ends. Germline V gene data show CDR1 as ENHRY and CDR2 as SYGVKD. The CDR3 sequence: CAISESSPSTDTQYF. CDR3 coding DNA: TGTGCCATCAGTGAGTCGAGCCCTAGCACAGATACGCAGTATTTT.

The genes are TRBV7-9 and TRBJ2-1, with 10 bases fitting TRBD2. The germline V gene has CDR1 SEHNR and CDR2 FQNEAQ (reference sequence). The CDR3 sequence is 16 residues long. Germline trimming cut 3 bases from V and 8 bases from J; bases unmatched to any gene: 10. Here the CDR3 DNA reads TGTGCCAGCAGCTTCCTGCTAGCGGGAGCGATCGATGAGCAGTTCTTC. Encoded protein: CASSFLLAGAIDEQFF.